These 9 T cell receptor beta chains came from one sample sequenced in a study of CD8 T cells in ankylosing spondylitis. TCRdb ran MiXCR on the 5' RACE reads and lists one entry per CDR3 protein. The sample includes approximately 350,000 distinct CDR3 sequences, more than 20% of them seen just once. Sequencing used blood, either unsorted or a sorted T cell fraction (not recorded which). The receptor source for this set is a male donor with ankylosing spondylitis or in good health (not recorded which).

This clonotype was seen only a few times. The gene calls are TRBV5-4 and TRBJ2-5; TRBD1 or TRBD2 may be the D gene (5 bases each). V was trimmed by 5 bases and J by 6 bases, leaving 14 bases between them. CDR3 length: 13 residues. CDR1 and CDR2 from the germline V gene are SGHNT and YYREEE (reference sequence). CDR3 bases: TGTGCCAGCAGACCAACCGAGGGGAAGACCCAGTACTTC. This translates into CASRPTEGKTQYF.

In nucleotides, the CDR3 is TGTGCCAGTAGTAAGAATCCCGGGACAAGACAAGAGACCCAGTACTTC. Its translation is CASSKNPGTRQETQYF. The rearrangement uses TRBV19 and TRBJ2-5; possibly TRBD1 for D (6 bases). The CDR3 has 16 residues. The germline gives CDR1 LNHDA, CDR2 SQIVND (reference sequence). V lost 4 bases and J 2 bases, leaving 17 bases between the germline ends. The whole variable domain, filled in from reference TRBV19 and TRBJ2-5, reads DGGITQSPKYLFRKEGQNVTLSCEQNLNHDAMYWYRQDPGQGLRLIYYSQIVNDFQKGDIAEGYSVSREKKESFPLTVTSAQKNPTAFYLCASSKNPGTRQETQYFGPGTRLLVL.

A few counts support this clonotype. At one boundary the junction diverges from the germline segment, which might be a read error. The genes are TRBV7-9 and TRBJ1-6; D not resolved. The germline CDR1 and CDR2 sequences are SEHNR and FQNEAQ (reference sequence). The CDR3 covers 12 residues. The CDR3 region is CASSSWNSTLHF. The CDR3 DNA reads as TGTGCCAGCAGCTCCTGGAATTCAACCCTCCACTTT. Full variable domain (outside the CDR3, taken from reference TRBV7-9 and TRBJ1-6): DTGVSQNPRHKITKRGQNVTFRCDPISEHNRLYWYRQTLGQGPEFLTYFQNEAQLEKSRLLSDRFSAERPKGSFSTLEIQRTEQGDSAMYLCASSSWNSTLHFGNGTRLTVT.

V gene TRBV27 combines with J gene TRBJ2-5; D is possibly TRBD2 (5 bases). Germline V CDR1 and CDR2: MNHEY, SMNVEV (reference sequence). V was cut by 2 bases and J by 2 bases, with 9 bases left in between. CDR3 size: 14 residues. CDR3 region: CASSLVTGQETQYF. CDR3 coding DNA: TGTGCCAGCAGTTTAGTAACGGGGCAAGAGACCCAGTACTTC.

V is TRBV29-1 and J is TRBJ2-1; 9 bases are shared with TRBD1. CDR1 and CDR2 (germline): SQVTM, ANQGSEA. J was trimmed by 10 bases and V by 4 bases; bases with no gene match: 14. The CDR3 sequence is 15 residues long. The CDR3 reads CSVAVGQGISFEQFF. The CDR3 DNA is TGCAGCGTTGCTGTGGGACAGGGAATTTCTTTCGAGCAGTTCTTC.

This clonotype was seen a handful of times. This chain joins TRBV14 and TRBJ2-1; the D is unclear. Trimming took 2 bases from V and 7 from J, leaving 6 bases between them. CDR3 length equals 12 residues. Germline CDR1 and CDR2: SGHDN and FVKESK. In DNA, the CDR3 is TGTGCCAGCAGCCAACCAAGAAATGAGCAGTTCTTC. It encodes CASSQPRNEQFF. The whole variable domain, remainder taken from reference TRBV14 and TRBJ2-1, is EAGVTQFPSHSVIEKGQTVTLRCDPISGHDNLYWYRRVMGKEIKFLLHFVKESKQDESGMPNNRFLAERTGGTYSTLKVQPAELEDSGVYFCASSQPRNEQFFGPGTRLTVL.

This chain uses TRBV6-1 with TRBJ1-1, with D possibly matching TRBD1 (5 bases). Trimming took 6 bases from V and 0 from J, leaving 11 bases between them. The CDR3 has 14 amino acids. Germline CDR1 reads MNHNS; CDR2 reads SASEGT. The DNA of the CDR3 is TGTGCCAGCAGGAAAGACAGTCTGAACACTGAAGCTTTCTTT. This gives the protein CASRKDSLNTEAFF.

This clonotype appeared many times. The gene calls are TRBV12-3 or TRBV12-4 and TRBJ2-5; TRBD1 is a possible D gene (5 bases). Trimming took 7 bases from V and 5 from J, leaving 5 bases between them. This CDR3 spans 10 amino acids. As DNA, the CDR3 is TGTGCCAGCAAGGGGGAGACCCAGTACTTC. It is translated as CASKGETQYF.

The V gene is TRBV5-1, the J gene TRBJ2-3, with 12 bases aligning to TRBD2. This CDR3 comprises 16 residues. Trimming cost V 4 bases and J 4 bases; bases outside gene matches: 7. CDR1 SGHRS and CDR2 YFSETQ come from the germline V gene. The CDR3, as DNA: TGCGCCAGCAGCGGACGGACTAGCGGGACGGCAGATACGCAGTATTTT. This gives the protein CASSGRTSGTADTQYF.